Sequencing of this T cell receptor (beta chain) was carried out in a study of blood T cell repertoires in COVID-19. The overall study: Specimens from acute and convalescent COVID-19 originated in the United States, Italy and Spain. Sources were T cells, B-cell-depleted T cells, or PBMCs; the material itself was cDNA or gDNA.

The assay was immunoSEQ multiplex PCR, and TCRdb's table has in-frame clones only and misses some. The table lists about 210,000 clones, approximately 91% of them singletons, with about 4.8% in the top ten. Germline assignment: CDR1 SGHRS and CDR2 YFSETQ. This CDR3 region has 14 residues. Trimming took off 0 bases at V and 8 bases at J, with 14 bases between the two ends. This chain uses TRBV5-1 with TRBJ1-2; the D gene is possibly TRBD1 (5 bases). The receptor was isolated from a woman in her thirties or forties with acute or convalescent COVID-19. Sequencing input: peripheral blood. Here the CDR3 reads CASSLDRGAGGYTF. CDR3 sequence (DNA): TGCGCCAGCAGCTTGGATAGGGGCGCGGGGGGCTACACCTTC.